Presented here are 2 T cell receptor beta chains from one specimen sequenced in a study of T cells after yellow fever vaccination. TCRdb recomputed calls from the 5' RACE reads with MiXCR, one row per CDR3 protein. In the table there are a few hundred thousand distinct CDR3 sequences, 8.5% to 10% of which are singletons. Specimen: CD4+ T cells sorted from PBMCs, collected 5 days after the yellow fever booster vaccination. These receptors originate from a man younger than 35 who received the YFV17D yellow fever vaccine.

In this sample, this clonotype turned up a few times. The chain links TRBV25-1 to TRBJ2-7; D unclear. The V gene's germline CDR1 is MGHDK and CDR2 SYGVNS. There are 11 residues in the CDR3. V lost 6 bases and J lost 3, with 6 bases in between. CDR3 nucleotides: TGTGCCAGCAGATATATCTACGAGCAGTACTTC. Protein sequence: CASRYIYEQYF.

At least ten counts were recorded for this clonotype. The chain is built from TRBV5-4 and TRBJ2-5; the match to TRBD1 covers 11 bases. CDR3 length equals 14 residues. Germline V gene data show CDR1 as SGHNT and CDR2 as YYREEE (reference sequence). V was clipped by 5 bases and J by 4 bases; unmatched bases: 4. For the CDR3, the DNA is TGTGCCAGCAGACCGGACAGGGGGCGAGAGACCCAGTACTTC. As protein: CASRPDRGRETQYF. Combining the CDR3 with reference TRBV5-4 and TRBJ2-5 gives the whole variable domain ETGVTQSPTHLIKTRGQQVTLRCSSQSGHNTVSWYQQALGQGPQFIFQYYREEENGRGNFPPRFSGLQFPNYSSELNVNALELDDSALYLCASRPDRGRETQYFGPGTRLLVL.